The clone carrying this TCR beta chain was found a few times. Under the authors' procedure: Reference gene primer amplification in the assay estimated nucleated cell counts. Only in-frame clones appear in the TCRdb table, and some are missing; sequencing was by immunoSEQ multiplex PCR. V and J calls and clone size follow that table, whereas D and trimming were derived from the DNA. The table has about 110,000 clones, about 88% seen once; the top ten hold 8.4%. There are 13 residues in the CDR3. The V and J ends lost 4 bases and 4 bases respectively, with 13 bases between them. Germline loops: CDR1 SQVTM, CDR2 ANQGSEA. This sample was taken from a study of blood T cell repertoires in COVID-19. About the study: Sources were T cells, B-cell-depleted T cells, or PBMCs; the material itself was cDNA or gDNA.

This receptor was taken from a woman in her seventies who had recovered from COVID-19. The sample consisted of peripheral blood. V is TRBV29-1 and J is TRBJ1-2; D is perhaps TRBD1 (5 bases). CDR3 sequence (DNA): TGCAGCGTTGTCCCTACGGGACTCTATGGCTACACCTTC. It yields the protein CSVVPTGLYGYTF.